These 6 T cell receptor beta chains were all obtained from the same sample, sequenced in a study of blood T cell repertoires in COVID-19. TCRdb keeps only in-frame clones here, not all; method: immunoSEQ multiplex PCR. Here the sample spans 130,000 to 150,000 clones, roughly 84% being singletons. Sequencing was performed on peripheral blood. These receptors came from a woman in her forties or fifties in a cohort sampled during active or convalescent COVID-19.

The chain recombines TRBV5-1 with TRBJ1-1, with 8 nucleotides matching TRBD1. CDR3 length: 15 residues. Losses at the gene ends were 4 bases for V and 3 bases for J; bases not matched to a gene: 8. CDR1 is SGHRS, CDR2 YFSETQ, per germline. The chain's CDR3 is CASSPGQGRYTEAFF. The CDR3 bases are TGCGCCAGCAGCCCAGGACAGGGTAGGTACACTGAAGCTTTCTTT. Based on the CDR3 plus reference TRBV5-1 and TRBJ1-1, the full variable domain is KAGVTQTPRYLIKTRGQQVTLSCSPISGHRSVSWYQQTPGQGLQFLFEYFSETQRNKGNFPGRFSGRQFSNSRSEMNVSTLELGDSALYLCASSPGQGRYTEAFFGQGTRLTVV.

The chain couples TRBV9 to TRBJ2-5; the match to TRBD2 covers 10 bases. Germline CDR1 is SGDLS and CDR2 is YYNGEE. V lost 4 bases and J lost 5; bases outside the gene matches: 11. This CDR3 spans 16 amino acids. The CDR3 spells CASSPPGSGGWETQYF. The DNA for the CDR3 is TGTGCCAGCAGCCCCCCGGGTAGCGGGGGGTGGGAGACCCAGTACTTC.

The sample holds one count of this clone. The chain joins TRBV10-3 to TRBJ2-7; 11 bases match TRBD1. The germline CDR1 and CDR2 sequences are ENHRY and SYGVKD. CDR3 size: 15 residues. The V and J ends lost 2 bases and 3 bases, in that order; junction bases with no gene match: 3. The CDR3 region has the DNA TGTGCCATCAGTGAGACCGGGACAGGGGGCTACGAGCAGTACTTC. The encoded protein is CAISETGTGGYEQYF.

The chain links TRBV18 to TRBJ2-1, with 9 bases that match TRBD1. The CDR3 loop spans 17 amino acids. The junction had 7 bases not matched to a gene; V was cut back by 0 bases and J by 4 bases. Germline V CDR1 and CDR2: KGHSH, LQKENI. The CDR3 loop is CASSPPIWDRAYNEQFF. For the CDR3, the DNA is TGTGCCAGCTCACCACCGATTTGGGACAGGGCGTACAATGAGCAGTTCTTC. The full variable domain, completed using reference TRBV18 and TRBJ2-1, is NAGVMQNPRHLVRRRGQEARLRCSPMKGHSHVYWYRQLPEEGLKFMVYLQKENIIDESGMPKERFSAEFPKEGPSILRIQQVVRGDSAAYFCASSPPIWDRAYNEQFFGPGTRLTVL.

The rearrangement links TRBV2 to TRBJ1-3, with D unresolved. The CDR3 covers 15 residues. Germline assignment: CDR1 SNHLY and CDR2 FYNNEI. V was cut by 5 bases and J by 4 bases, with 15 bases left in between. The CDR3 region is CASSTLGGRGNTIYF. In nucleotides, the CDR3 is TGTGCCAGCAGTACCCTGGGAGGGAGGGGAAACACCATATATTTT.

The chain links TRBV7-3 to TRBJ2-5; no firm D call. The CDR3 is made up of 13 amino acids. V lost 2 bases to trimming and J lost 3 bases, with 7 bases between them. CDR1 and CDR2 from the germline V gene are SGHTA and FQGTGA. The CDR3: CASSLGGEETQYF. The CDR3 DNA sequence: TGTGCCAGCAGCTTAGGTGGAGAAGAGACCCAGTACTTC.